The T cell receptor (beta chain) described here comes from a study of blood T cell repertoires in COVID-19. Study processing details: Estimation of nucleated cell counts was performed using reference gene primer amplification. Sequencing was performed with immunoSEQ multiplex PCR; in TCRdb, only in-frame clones are kept and a portion is missing. V, J and clone size derive from that table, while D and trimming were established from the DNA sequence. The sample has approximately 140,000 clones, 80% to 85% seen once. The source is a man aged 30 to 45 with COVID-19, enrolled during active disease. The sequenced material came from peripheral blood.

DNA of the CDR3: TGTGCCAGCAGTTACCCCCCCCGGGACTTCCGAAACATTCAGTACTTC. This encodes CASSYPPRDFRNIQYF. The chain uses TRBV6-2 or TRBV6-3 and TRBJ2-4, with D possibly TRBD2 on 6 matching bases. Trimming took off 2 bases at V and 6 bases at J, with 17 bases between the two ends. This CDR3 region has 16 residues. CDR1 MNHEY and CDR2 SVGEGT come from the germline V gene.